The rows below give T cell receptor beta chains drawn from one sample of a study of Tregs in tolerant kidney transplant recipients. Using immunoSEQ multiplex PCR, the repertoire was profiled, and TCRdb retains in-frame clones only, with some absent. Of tens of thousands of clones in the sample, more than 80% are singletons; the top ten hold 0.55% to 0.85%. Material: Tregs from blood. The receptors shown here come from a human donor in good health. CDR3s include the opening cysteine and the closing phenylalanine or tryptophan. D genes are given only for firm matches. Some rows mark clone size as missing; the rest say once, few, many or name a class of expanded clone.

cdr3_aa: CASSGSNQPQHF
cdr3_nt: TGTGCCAGCAGTGGTAGCAATCAGCCCCAGCATTTT
clone_size: -
d_call: -
j_call: TRBJ1-5
v_call: TRBV2

cdr3_aa: CASSFGTSGTWSQYF
cdr3_nt: TGTGCCAGCAGCTTTGGGACTAGCGGCACCTGGTCGCAGTATTTT
clone_size: -
d_call: TRBD2
j_call: TRBJ2-3
v_call: TRBV11-2

cdr3_aa: CASSLGLGQGNTEAFF
cdr3_nt: TGTGCCAGCAGCTTAGGATTAGGGCAGGGGAACACTGAAGCTTTCTTT
clone_size: -
d_call: -
j_call: TRBJ1-1
v_call: TRBV11-3

cdr3_aa: CASSTGFGGNTWTGELFF
cdr3_nt: TGTGCCAGTAGTACTGGATTCGGGGGAAATACCTGGACCGGGGAGCTGTTTTTT
clone_size: -
d_call: -
j_call: TRBJ2-2
v_call: TRBV19

cdr3_aa: CASSPQGLGTYEQYF
cdr3_nt: TGTGCCAGCAGCCCACAGGGGCTAGGAACCTACGAGCAGTACTTC
clone_size: -
d_call: TRBD1
j_call: TRBJ2-7
v_call: TRBV11-2

cdr3_aa: CASSWVASGNEQYF
cdr3_nt: TGTGCCAGCAGCTGGGTGGCTAGCGGGAACGAGCAGTACTTC
clone_size: few
d_call: TRBD2
j_call: TRBJ2-7
v_call: TRBV7-2

cdr3_aa: CASSGTGSPYNSPLHF
cdr3_nt: TGTGCCAGCAGCGGCACAGGGAGCCCCTATAATTCACCCCTCCACTTT
clone_size: -
d_call: -
j_call: TRBJ1-6
v_call: TRBV9

cdr3_aa: CASSLAVNRAYEQYF
cdr3_nt: TGTGCCAGCAGCTTAGCGGTGAACAGGGCCTACGAGCAGTACTTC
clone_size: -
d_call: -
j_call: TRBJ2-7
v_call: TRBV7-9

cdr3_aa: CASSLALYSRQGDYGYTF
cdr3_nt: TGTGCCAGCAGCTTAGCGCTTTACAGTCGCCAAGGAGACTATGGCTACACCTTC
clone_size: -
d_call: -
j_call: TRBJ1-2
v_call: TRBV7-9

cdr3_aa: CASSLYLRATYEQYF
cdr3_nt: TGTGCCAGCAGCCTCTACCTCCGGGCTACCTACGAGCAGTACTTC
clone_size: -
d_call: -
j_call: TRBJ2-7
v_call: TRBV5-8

cdr3_aa: CATSRDRGLANEKLFF
cdr3_nt: TGTGCCACCAGCAGAGACAGGGGATTAGCTAATGAAAAACTGTTTTTT
clone_size: -
d_call: -
j_call: TRBJ1-4
v_call: TRBV15